These T cell receptor beta chains were read from a single sample in a study of blood T cell repertoires in COVID-19. Sequenced by immunoSEQ multiplex PCR; TCRdb stores in-frame clones only, minus some. The sample shows 350,000 to 400,000 clones, 80% to 90% of them seen only once. The sample was peripheral blood. These receptors originate from a woman in her thirties with COVID-19, enrolled during active disease. The CDR3 runs from the conserved cysteine through the conserved F or W.

j_call v_call cdr3_aa
TRBJ2-7 TRBV12-3/TRBV12-4 CASSPQGYGEQYF
TRBJ2-3 TRBV5-6 CASSLDRGELF
TRBJ1-2 TRBV28 CASSLAGTPYGYTF
TRBJ2-1 TRBV19 CASSIQGSYNEQFF
TRBJ1-1 TRBV18 CASSPSGGMTEAFF
TRBJ2-7 TRBV10-3 CAISEGRTGARYEQYF
TRBJ2-5 TRBV19 CASSGGSGYETQYF
TRBJ2-3 TRBV10-2 CASSEGTGNAWSTDTQYF
TRBJ1-2 TRBV4-2 CASSQARGAHNYGYTF
TRBJ2-3 TRBV18 CASSPVTTGVPGTQYF
TRBJ1-2 TRBV3-1/TRBV3-2 CASSPHISGAYGYTF
TRBJ1-6 TRBV2 CASSEAALRRSSPLHF
TRBJ2-6 TRBV11-3 CASSTNHEEQAFSGANVLTF
TRBJ1-2 TRBV28 CASSLGTVPLGGYTF
TRBJ2-5 TRBV9 CASSVGQGVNQETQYF
TRBJ1-6 TRBV6-5 CAAGRDRAHNSPLHF
TRBJ2-3 TRBV4-1 CASSQVPGDTQYF
TRBJ2-1 TRBV9 CASSAGQPSSYNEQFF
TRBJ1-2 TRBV6-2/TRBV6-3 CASSYSSGTGDLNYGYTF
TRBJ1-1 TRBV2 CASSEVGIYMNTEAFF
TRBJ2-3 TRBV7-8 CASSLVPSGGQADTQYF
TRBJ1-1 TRBV13 CASSQWAGTGVTEAFF
TRBJ2-1 TRBV7-9 CASSWTSGPYNEQFF
TRBJ1-3 TRBV15 CATSRDSGGSSGNTIYF
TRBJ2-5 TRBV6-2/TRBV6-3 CASSYHTSGQETQYF
TRBJ2-1 TRBV9 CASSVGAHYEQFF
TRBJ1-1 TRBV5-1 CASSLTGMNTEAFF
TRBJ2-5 TRBV7-9 CASSFQSGGAWETQYF
TRBJ1-4 TRBV7-2 CASSTQTGNEKLFF
TRBJ1-6 TRBV6-5 CASSSLMTGVNSPLHF
TRBJ2-1 TRBV10-3 CAISDSAGEQFF
TRBJ1-1 TRBV6-5 CASSKRQGLNTEAFF
TRBJ2-2 TRBV18 CASSPTRQGDTGELFF
TRBJ1-2 TRBV30 CAWSVRQGNGYTF
TRBJ2-2 TRBV9 CASSAGHLTGELFF
TRBJ2-2 TRBV13 CASSLGLAGISGELFF
TRBJ2-1 TRBV7-2 CASSLAQRDSYNEQFF
TRBJ2-7 TRBV28 CASYGDIAYEQYF
TRBJ1-1 TRBV11-3 CASSPPRDSNTEAFF
TRBJ1-1 TRBV6-5 CASSIQVNTEAFF
TRBJ2-3 TRBV5-1 CASSLEGQGADTQYF
TRBJ1-2 TRBV4-3 CASSQDPGPGDYGYTF
TRBJ1-3 TRBV6-5 CASSRDRSGNTIYF
TRBJ1-2 TRBV11-2 CPLGQVNYGYTF
TRBJ1-1 TRBV29-1 CSVLTFQNTEAFF
TRBJ1-4 TRBV19 CASSIPGGLEKLFF